This T cell receptor beta chain was obtained from a study of graft-versus-host responses after intestinal transplantation. Study information: Those transplanted obtained multivisceral, liver-intestinal, or isolated intestinal grafts. Each recipient received anti-thymocyte globulin induction, then tacrolimus and steroids for 2 to 4 years.

Study-level results: Recipient marrow showed GvH clones, some seen first in ileum or blood. Early HvG declines after transplant were associated with peak circulating GvH clone levels.

Regarding this clone: The antigen is not known.

Between the trimmed V and J ends, which lost 3 bases and 4 bases, there was a span of 8 bases. The CDR3 is made up of 12 amino acids. Germline CDR1 reads SQVTM; CDR2 reads ANQGSEA. This table comes from immunoSEQ multiplex PCR, and its TCRdb copy is limited to in-frame clones, with some not included. Altogether approximately 82,000 clones are present, 91% being singletons, with the ten largest covering 0.1%. This chain joins TRBV29-1 and TRBJ2-3; D perhaps matches TRBD2 (5 bases). This TCR was sampled from a human donor who received an intestinal transplant. The specimen was unstimulated CD4+ T cells sorted from spleen or lymph node cells, collected before intestinal transplant. The CDR3 reads CSVEEAADTQYF. The CDR3 bases are TGCAGCGTTGAGGAGGCAGCAGATACGCAGTATTTT.